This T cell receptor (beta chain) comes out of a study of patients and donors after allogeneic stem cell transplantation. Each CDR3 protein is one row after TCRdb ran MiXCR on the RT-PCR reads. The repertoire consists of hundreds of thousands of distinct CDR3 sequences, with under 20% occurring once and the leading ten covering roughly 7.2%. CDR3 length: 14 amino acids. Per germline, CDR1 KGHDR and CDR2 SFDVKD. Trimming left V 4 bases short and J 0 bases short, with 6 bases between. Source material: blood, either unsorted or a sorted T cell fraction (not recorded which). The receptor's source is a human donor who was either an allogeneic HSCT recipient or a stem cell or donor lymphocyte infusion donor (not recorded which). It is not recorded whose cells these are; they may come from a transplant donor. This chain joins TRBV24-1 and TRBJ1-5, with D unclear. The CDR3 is CATSDLISNQPQHF. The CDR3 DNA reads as TGTGCCACCAGTGACCTTATTAGCAATCAGCCCCAGCATTTT.